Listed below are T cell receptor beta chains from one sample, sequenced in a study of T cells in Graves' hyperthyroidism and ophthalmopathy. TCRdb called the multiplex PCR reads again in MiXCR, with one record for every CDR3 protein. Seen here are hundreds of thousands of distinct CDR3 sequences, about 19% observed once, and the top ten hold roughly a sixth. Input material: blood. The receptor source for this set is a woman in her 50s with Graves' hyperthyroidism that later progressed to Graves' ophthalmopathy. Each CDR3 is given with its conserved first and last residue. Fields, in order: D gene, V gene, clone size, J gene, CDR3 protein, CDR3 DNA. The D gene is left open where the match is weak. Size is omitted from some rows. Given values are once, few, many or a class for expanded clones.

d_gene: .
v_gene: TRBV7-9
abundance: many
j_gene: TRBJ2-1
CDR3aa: CASSLGARTANNEQFF
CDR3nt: TGTGCCAGCAGCTTAGGCGCTCGGACGGCCAACAATGAGCAGTTCTTC

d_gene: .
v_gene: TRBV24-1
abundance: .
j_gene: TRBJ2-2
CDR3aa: CATRRSGELFF
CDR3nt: TGTGCCACCAGGAGGTCCGGGGAGCTGTTTTTT

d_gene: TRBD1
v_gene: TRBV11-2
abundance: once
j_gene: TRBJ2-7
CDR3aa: CASSPRYGTGDYEQYF
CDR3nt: TGTGCCAGCAGCCCAAGATACGGGACAGGGGACTACGAGCAGTACTTC

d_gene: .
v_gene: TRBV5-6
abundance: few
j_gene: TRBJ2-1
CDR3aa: CASSLGTRLSLNEQFF
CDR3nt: TGTGCCAGCAGCTTGGGTACAAGGCTATCTTTAAATGAGCAGTTCTTC

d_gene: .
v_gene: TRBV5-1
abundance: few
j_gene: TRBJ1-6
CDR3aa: CASSPGGANSPLHF
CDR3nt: TGCGCCAGCAGCCCAGGAGGAGCGAATTCACCCCTCCACTTT

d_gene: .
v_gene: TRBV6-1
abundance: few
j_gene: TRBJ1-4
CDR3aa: CASSYSGGLGEKLFF
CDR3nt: TGTGCCAGCAGTTATTCCGGGGGATTAGGGGAAAAACTGTTTTTT

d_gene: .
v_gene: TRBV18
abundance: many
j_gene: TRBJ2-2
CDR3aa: CASSPTTNTGELFF
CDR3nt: TGTGCCAGCTCACCTACAACGAACACCGGGGAGCTGTTTTTT

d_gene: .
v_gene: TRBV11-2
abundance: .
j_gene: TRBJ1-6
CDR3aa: CASSLVQGNNSPLHF
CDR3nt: TGTGCCAGCAGCTTAGTTCAGGGAAATAACTCACCCCTCCACTTT

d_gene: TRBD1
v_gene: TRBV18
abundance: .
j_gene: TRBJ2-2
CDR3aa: CASSFKRRDRNHYDTGELFF
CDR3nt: TGTGCCAGCTCATTCAAACGCCGGGACAGGAACCATTACGACACCGGGGAGCTGTTTTTT

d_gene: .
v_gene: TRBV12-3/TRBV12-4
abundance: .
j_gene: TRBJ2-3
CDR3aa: CASSFGSGVGDTQYF
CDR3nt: TGTGCCAGCAGTTTCGGGTCAGGGGTTGGAGATACGCAGTATTTT

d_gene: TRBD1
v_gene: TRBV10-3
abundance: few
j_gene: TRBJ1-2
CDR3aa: CAISHKDRGREGYTF
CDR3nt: TGTGCCATATCCCATAAGGACAGGGGGCGAGAAGGCTACACCTTC

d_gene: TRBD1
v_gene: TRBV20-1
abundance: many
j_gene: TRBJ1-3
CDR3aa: CSAASGQGSGNTIYF
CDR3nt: TGCAGTGCTGCTTCAGGACAGGGGTCTGGAAACACCATATATTTT

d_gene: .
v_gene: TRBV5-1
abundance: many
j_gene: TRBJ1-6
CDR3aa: CASSLEGRPFALHF
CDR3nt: TGCGCCAGCAGCTTGGAGGGACGGCCCTTCGCCCTCCACTTT

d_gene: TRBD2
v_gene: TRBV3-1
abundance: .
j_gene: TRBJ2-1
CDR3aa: CASSLVGLAGGYNEQFF
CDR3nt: TGTGCCAGCAGCCTGGTGGGACTAGCGGGGGGATACAATGAGCAGTTCTTC

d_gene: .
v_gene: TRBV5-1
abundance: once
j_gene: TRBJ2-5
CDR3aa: CASSWGDRQETQYF
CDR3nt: TGCGCCAGCAGCTGGGGGGACCGACAAGAGACCCAGTACTTC

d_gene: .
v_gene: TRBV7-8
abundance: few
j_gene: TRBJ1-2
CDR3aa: CASSFFVRDKANYGYTF
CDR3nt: TGTGCCAGCAGCTTTTTTGTCCGGGACAAGGCTAACTATGGCTACACCTTC

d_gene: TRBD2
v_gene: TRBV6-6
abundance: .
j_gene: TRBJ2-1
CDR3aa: CASSYRLAGRPFNEQFF
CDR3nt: TGTGCCAGCAGTTACAGACTAGCGGGGCGACCCTTCAATGAGCAGTTCTTC

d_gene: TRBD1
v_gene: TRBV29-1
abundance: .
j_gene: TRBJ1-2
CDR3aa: CSAMDREYGYTF
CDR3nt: TGCAGCGCTATGGACAGGGAGTATGGCTACACCTTC

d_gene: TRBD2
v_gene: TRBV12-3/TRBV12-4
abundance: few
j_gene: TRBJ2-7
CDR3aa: CASSLEGLVIRSGEQYF
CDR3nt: TGTGCCAGCAGTTTAGAAGGACTAGTAATTCGGTCTGGAGAGCAGTACTTC

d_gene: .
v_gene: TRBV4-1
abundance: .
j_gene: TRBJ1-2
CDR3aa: CASSQVDSGERYTF
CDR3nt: TGCGCCAGCAGCCAAGTAGATTCCGGGGAGCGCTACACCTTC

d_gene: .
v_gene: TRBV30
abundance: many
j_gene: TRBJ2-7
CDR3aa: CAWSTLGPSYEQYF
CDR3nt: TGTGCCTGGAGTACACTCGGGCCCTCCTACGAGCAGTACTTC

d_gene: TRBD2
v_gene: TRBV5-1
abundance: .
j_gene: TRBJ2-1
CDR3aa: CASSLEGLGYNEQFF
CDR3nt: TGCGCCAGCAGCTTGGAAGGACTAGGTTACAATGAGCAGTTCTTC

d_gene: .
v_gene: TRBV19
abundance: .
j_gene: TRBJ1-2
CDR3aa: CASSKGPVEAYRYTF
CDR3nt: TGTGCCAGTAGTAAGGGACCCGTAGAGGCATATCGCTACACCTTC

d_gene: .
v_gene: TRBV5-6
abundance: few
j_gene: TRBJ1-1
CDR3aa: CASSKIWGDATEAFF
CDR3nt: TGTGCCAGCAGCAAAATATGGGGGGATGCCACTGAAGCTTTCTTT

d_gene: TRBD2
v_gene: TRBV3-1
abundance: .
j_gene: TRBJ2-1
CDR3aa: CASSYPAMGGTENEQFF
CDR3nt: TGTGCCAGCAGCTATCCAGCCATGGGGGGGACCGAGAATGAGCAGTTCTTC

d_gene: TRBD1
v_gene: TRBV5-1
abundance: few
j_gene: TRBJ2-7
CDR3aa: CASSLARQGGEQYF
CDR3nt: TGCGCCAGCAGCTTGGCCAGACAGGGGGGCGAGCAGTACTTC

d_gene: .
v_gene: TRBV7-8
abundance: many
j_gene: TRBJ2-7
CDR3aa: CASSPPGFNYEQYF
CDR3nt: TGTGCCAGCAGCCCACCGGGCTTTAACTACGAGCAGTACTTC

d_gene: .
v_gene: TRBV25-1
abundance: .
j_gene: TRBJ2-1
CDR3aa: CASRRTDSGSYNEQFF
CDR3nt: TGTGCCAGCCGCCGGACGGACAGTGGATCCTACAATGAGCAGTTCTTC

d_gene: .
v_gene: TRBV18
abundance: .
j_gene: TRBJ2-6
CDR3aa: CASSADSAPGANVLTF
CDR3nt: TGTGCCAGCTCAGCCGACAGTGCCCCGGGGGCCAACGTCCTGACTTTC

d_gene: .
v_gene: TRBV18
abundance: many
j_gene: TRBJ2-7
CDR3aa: CASSPVSGAYEQYF
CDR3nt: TGTGCCAGCTCACCTGTGTCAGGGGCCTACGAGCAGTACTTC

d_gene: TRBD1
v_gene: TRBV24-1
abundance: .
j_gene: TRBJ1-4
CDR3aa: CATSESRGTGNNEKLFF
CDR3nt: TGTGCCACCAGTGAGTCTCGGGGGACAGGGAATAATGAAAAACTGTTTTTT

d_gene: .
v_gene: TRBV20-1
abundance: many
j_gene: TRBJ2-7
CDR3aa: CSARPHSSYEQYF
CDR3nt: TGCAGTGCTAGGCCCCATAGCTCCTACGAGCAGTACTTC

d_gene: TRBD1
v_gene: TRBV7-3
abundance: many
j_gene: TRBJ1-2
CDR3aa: CASSFTGTGNGGYTF
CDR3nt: TGTGCCAGCAGCTTCACCGGGACAGGGAATGGTGGCTACACCTTC

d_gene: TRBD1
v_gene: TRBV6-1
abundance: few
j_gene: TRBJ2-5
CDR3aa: CASSPWTGEIETQYF
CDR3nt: TGTGCCAGCAGTCCATGGACAGGGGAGATCGAGACCCAGTACTTC

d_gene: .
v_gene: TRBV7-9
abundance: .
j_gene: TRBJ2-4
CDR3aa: CASSPRDGLSGIQYF
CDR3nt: TGTGCCAGCAGCCCAAGGGACGGCCTTTCGGGCATTCAGTACTTC

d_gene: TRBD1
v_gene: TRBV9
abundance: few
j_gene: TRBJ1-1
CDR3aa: CASSPQTGKGTEAFF
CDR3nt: TGTGCCAGCAGCCCGCAGACAGGGAAGGGGACTGAAGCTTTCTTT

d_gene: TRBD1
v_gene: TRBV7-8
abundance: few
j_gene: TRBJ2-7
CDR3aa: CASSLEGFVTGVEQYF
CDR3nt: TGTGCCAGCAGCTTAGAGGGTTTCGTGACAGGGGTCGAGCAGTACTTC

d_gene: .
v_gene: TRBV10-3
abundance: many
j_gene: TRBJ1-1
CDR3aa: CAIAGRQGEHTEAFF
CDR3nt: TGTGCCATCGCGGGGCGGCAGGGCGAACACACTGAAGCTTTCTTT

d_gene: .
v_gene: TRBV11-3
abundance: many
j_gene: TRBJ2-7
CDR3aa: CASSLGTVHLGSSYEQYF
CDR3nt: TGTGCCAGCAGCTTAGGGACAGTACACTTGGGGAGCTCCTACGAGCAGTACTTC

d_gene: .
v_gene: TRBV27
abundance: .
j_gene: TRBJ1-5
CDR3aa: CASSLGNGNQPQHF
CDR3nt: TGTGCCAGCAGTCTCGGGAATGGCAATCAGCCCCAGCATTTT

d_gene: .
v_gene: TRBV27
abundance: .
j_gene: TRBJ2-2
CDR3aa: CASSLEDLAGDTGELFF
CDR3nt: TGTGCCAGCAGTTTGGAAGATCTCGCAGGGGACACCGGGGAGCTGTTTTTT

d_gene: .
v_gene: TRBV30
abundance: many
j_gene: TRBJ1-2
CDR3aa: CAWSVGRGKGYTF
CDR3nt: TGTGCCTGGAGTGTGGGTCGAGGGAAGGGCTACACCTTC

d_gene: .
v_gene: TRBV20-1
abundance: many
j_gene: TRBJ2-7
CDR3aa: CSAKAGILAYEQYF
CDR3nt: TGCAGTGCTAAAGCCGGGATTTTAGCCTACGAGCAGTACTTC

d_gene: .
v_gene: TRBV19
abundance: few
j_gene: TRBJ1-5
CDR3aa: CASTDTRTGPQHF
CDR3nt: TGTGCCAGTACTGACACGCGTACTGGGCCCCAGCATTTT

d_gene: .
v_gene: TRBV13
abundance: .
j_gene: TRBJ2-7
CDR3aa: CASSDMKGEQYF
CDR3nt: TGTGCCAGCAGCGACATGAAGGGGGAGCAGTACTTC

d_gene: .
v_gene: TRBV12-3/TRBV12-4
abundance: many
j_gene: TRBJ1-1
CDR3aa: CASRMVVEAFF
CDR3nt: TGTGCCAGCAGGATGGTGGTTGAAGCTTTCTTT